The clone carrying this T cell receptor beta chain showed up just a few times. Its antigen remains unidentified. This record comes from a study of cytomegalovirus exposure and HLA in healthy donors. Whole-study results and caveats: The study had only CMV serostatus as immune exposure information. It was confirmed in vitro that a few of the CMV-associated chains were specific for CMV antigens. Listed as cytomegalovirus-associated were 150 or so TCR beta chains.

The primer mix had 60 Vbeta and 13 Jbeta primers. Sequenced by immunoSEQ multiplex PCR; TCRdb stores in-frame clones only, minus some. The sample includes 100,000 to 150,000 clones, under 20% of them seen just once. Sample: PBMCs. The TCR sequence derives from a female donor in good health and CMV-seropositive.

The chain's CDR3 is CASSSPSADTQYF. As DNA, the CDR3 is TGTGCCAGCTCCTCTCCGAGCGCAGATACGCAGTATTTT. The V and J genes are TRBV28 and TRBJ2-3; D is uncertain. Germline assignment: CDR1 MDHEN and CDR2 SYDVKM. V was trimmed by 8 bases and J by 4 bases, leaving 13 bases between them. CDR3 length equals 13 residues. The variable domain in full, completed from reference TRBV28 and TRBJ2-3, reads DVKVTQSSRYLVKRTGEKVFLECVQDMDHENMFWYRQDPGLGLRLIYFSYDVKMKEKGDIPEGYSVSREKKERFSLILESASTNQTSMYLCASSSPSADTQYFGPGTRLTVL.